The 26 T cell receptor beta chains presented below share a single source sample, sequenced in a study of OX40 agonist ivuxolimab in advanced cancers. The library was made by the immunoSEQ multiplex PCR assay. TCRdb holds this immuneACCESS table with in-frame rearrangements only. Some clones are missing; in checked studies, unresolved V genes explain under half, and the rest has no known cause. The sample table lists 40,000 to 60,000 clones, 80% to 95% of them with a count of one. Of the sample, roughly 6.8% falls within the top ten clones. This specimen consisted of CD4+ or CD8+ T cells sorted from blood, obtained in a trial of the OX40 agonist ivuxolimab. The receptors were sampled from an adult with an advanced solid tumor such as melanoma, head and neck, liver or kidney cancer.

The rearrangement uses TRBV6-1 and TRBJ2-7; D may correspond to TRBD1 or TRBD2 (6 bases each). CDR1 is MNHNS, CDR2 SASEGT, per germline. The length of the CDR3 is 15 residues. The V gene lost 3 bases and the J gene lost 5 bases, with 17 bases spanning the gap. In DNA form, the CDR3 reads TGTGCCAGCAGTGAGCGGGACATAAGGAAACACGAGCAGTACTTC. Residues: CASSERDIRKHEQYF.

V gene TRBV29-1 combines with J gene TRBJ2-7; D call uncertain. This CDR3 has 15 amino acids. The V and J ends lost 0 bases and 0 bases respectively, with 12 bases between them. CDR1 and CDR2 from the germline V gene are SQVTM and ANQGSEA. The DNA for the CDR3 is TGCAGCGTTGAAGAAAGGCAGGTCAGCTCCTACGAGCAGTACTTC. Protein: CSVEERQVSSYEQYF.

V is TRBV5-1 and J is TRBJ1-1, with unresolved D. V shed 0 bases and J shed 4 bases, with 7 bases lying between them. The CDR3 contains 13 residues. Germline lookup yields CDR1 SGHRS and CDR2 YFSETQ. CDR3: CASSLEGITEAFF. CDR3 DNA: TGCGCCAGCAGCTTGGAGGGCATCACTGAAGCTTTCTTT.

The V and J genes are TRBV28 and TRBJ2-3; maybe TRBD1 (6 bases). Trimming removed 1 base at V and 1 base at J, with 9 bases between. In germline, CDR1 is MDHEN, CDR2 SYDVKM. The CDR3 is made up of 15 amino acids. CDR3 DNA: TGTGCCAGCAGTTTATCTGAGGGGGGCACAGATACGCAGTATTTT. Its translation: CASSLSEGGTDTQYF.

The CDR3 DNA follows: TGTGCCATCAGTGAGTCTACTAGCGGGGGGCCAGGTGAGCAGTTCTTC. Translating gives CAISESTSGGPGEQFF. This chain uses TRBV10-3 with TRBJ2-1; 12 positions agree with TRBD2. Germline loops: CDR1 ENHRY, CDR2 SYGVKD. The ends lost 0 bases at V and 9 bases at J; junction bases unmatched: 6. The CDR3 covers 16 residues.

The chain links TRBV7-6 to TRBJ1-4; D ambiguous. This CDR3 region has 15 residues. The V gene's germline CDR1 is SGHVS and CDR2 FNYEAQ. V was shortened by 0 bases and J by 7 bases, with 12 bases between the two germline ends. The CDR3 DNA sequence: TGTGCCAGCAGCTTAGCCTCTCAGGCTGGTGAAAAACTGTTTTTT. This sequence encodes CASSLASQAGEKLFF.

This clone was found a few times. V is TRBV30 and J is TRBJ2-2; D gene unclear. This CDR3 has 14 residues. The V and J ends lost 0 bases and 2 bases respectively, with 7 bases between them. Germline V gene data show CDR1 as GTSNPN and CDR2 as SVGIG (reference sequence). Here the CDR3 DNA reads TGTGCCTGGAGTGTTGACATAAACACCGGGGAGCTGTTTTTT. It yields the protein CAWSVDINTGELFF.

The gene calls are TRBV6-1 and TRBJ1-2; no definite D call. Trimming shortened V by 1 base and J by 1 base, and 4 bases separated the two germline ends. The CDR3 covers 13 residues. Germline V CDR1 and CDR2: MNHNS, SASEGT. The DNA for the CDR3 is TGTGCCAGCAGTGAAGACAGTAACTATGGCTACACCTTC. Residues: CASSEDSNYGYTF.

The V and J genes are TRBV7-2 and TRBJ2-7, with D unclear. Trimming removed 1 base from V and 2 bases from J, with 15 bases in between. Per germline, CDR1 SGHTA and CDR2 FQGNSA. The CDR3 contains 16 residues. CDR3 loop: CASSLEHSPQPYEQYF. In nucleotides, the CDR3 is TGTGCCAGCAGCTTAGAACATTCACCCCAGCCCTACGAGCAGTACTTC.

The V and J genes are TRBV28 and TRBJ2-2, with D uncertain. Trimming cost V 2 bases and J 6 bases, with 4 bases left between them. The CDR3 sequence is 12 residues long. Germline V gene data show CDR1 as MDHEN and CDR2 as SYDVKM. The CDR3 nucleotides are TGTGCCAGCAGTTTACTGGCCGGGGAGCTGTTTTTT. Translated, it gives CASSLLAGELFF.

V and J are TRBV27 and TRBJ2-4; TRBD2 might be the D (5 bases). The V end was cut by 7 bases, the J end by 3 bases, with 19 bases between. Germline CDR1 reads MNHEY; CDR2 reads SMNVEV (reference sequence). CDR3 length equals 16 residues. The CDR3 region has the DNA TGTGCCAGCATCGGGGTCGGGGATACGGGCAAAAACATTCAGTACTTC. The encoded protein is CASIGVGDTGKNIQYF.

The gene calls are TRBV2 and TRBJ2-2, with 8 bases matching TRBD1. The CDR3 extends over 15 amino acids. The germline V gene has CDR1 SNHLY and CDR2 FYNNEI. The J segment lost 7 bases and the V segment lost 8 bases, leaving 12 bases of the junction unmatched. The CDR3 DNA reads TGTGCCAGCTTTCGGCAGGGGGCGCCGAGCGGGGAGCTGTTTTTT. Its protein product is CASFRQGAPSGELFF.

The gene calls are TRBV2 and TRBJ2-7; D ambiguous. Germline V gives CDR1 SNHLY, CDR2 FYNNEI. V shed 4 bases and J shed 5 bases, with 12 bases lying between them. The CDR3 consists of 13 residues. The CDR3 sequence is CASSARFSDEQYV. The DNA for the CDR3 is TGTGCCAGCAGTGCGCGTTTCAGCGACGAGCAGTACGTC.

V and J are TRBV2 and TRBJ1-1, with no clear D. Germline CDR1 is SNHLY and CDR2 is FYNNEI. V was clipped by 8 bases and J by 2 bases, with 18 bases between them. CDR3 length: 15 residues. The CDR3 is CASGEGSLINTEAFF. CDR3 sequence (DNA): TGTGCCAGCGGAGAGGGAAGTTTGATCAACACTGAAGCTTTCTTT.

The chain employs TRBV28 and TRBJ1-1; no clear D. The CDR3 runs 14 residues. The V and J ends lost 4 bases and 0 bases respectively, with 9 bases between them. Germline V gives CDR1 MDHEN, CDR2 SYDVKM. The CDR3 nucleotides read TGTGCCAGCAGTTGGAGAGGGCTGAACACTGAAGCTTTCTTT. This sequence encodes CASSWRGLNTEAFF.

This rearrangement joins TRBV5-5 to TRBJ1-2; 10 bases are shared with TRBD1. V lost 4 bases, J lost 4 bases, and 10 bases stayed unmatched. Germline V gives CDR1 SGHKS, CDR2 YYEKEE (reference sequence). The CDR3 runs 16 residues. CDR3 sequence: CASSTIGQGVSYGYTF. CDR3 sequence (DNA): TGTGCCAGCAGCACGATAGGACAGGGGGTATCCTATGGCTACACCTTC. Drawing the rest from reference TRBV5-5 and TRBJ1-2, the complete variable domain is DAGVTQSPTHLIKTRGQQVTLRCSPISGHKSVSWYQQVLGQGPQFIFQYYEKEERGRGNFPDRFSARQFPNYSSELNVNALLLGDSALYLCASSTIGQGVSYGYTFGSGTRLTVV.

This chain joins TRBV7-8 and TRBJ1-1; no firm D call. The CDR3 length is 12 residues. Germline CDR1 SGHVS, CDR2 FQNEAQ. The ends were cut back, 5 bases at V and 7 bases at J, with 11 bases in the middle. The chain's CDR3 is CASSLGKNEAFF. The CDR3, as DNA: TGTGCCAGCAGCCTAGGGAAAAATGAAGCTTTCTTT.

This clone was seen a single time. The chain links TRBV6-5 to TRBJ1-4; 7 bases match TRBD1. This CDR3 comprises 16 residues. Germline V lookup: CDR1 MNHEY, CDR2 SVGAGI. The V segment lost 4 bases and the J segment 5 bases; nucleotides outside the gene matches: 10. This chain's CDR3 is CASSSTRDSINEKLFF. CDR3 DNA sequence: TGTGCCAGCAGTTCTACGAGGGACAGCATAAATGAAAAACTGTTTTTT.

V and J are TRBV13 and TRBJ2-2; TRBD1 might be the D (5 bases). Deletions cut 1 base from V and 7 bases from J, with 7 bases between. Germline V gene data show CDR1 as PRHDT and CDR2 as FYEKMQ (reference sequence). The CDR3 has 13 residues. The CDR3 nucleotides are TGTGCCAGCAGCTTAGAAGGGGTCGGGGAGCTGTTTTTT. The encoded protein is CASSLEGVGELFF. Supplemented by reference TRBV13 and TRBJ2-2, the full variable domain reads AAGVIQSPRHLIKEKRETATLKCYPIPRHDTVYWYQQGPGQDPQFLISFYEKMQSDKGSIPDRFSAQQFSDYHSELNMSSLELGDSALYFCASSLEGVGELFFGEGSRLTVL.

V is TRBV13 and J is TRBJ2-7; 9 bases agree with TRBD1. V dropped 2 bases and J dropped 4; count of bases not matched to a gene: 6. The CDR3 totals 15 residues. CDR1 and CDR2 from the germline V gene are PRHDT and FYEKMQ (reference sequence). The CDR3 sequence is CASSLSGQGFYEQYF. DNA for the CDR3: TGTGCCAGCAGCTTATCGGGACAGGGATTTTACGAGCAGTACTTC.

In DNA form, the CDR3 reads TGTGCCACCGTCGACGGTTCTTCTAACTATGGCTACACCTTC. Residues: CATVDGSSNYGYTF. This rearrangement joins TRBV19 to TRBJ1-2; D is uncertain. This CDR3 contains 14 residues. Germline lookup yields CDR1 LNHDA and CDR2 SQIVND (reference sequence). Trimming stripped 10 bases from V and 0 bases from J, with 15 bases between.

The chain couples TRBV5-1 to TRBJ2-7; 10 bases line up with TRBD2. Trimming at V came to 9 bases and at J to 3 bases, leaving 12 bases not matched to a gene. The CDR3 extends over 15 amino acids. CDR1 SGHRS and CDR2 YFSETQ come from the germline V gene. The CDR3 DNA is TGCGCCACCGCAGAACTAGCGGGGAGCCTCTACGAGCAGTACTTC. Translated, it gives CATAELAGSLYEQYF.

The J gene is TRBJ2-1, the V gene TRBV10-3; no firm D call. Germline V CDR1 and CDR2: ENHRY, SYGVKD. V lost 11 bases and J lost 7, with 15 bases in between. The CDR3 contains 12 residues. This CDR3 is CAAWAGVNEQFF. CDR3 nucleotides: TGTGCCGCGTGGGCAGGCGTGAATGAGCAGTTCTTC.

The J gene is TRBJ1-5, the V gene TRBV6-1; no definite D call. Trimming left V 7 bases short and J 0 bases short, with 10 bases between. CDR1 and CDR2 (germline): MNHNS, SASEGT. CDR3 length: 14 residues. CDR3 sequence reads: CASISGFSNQPQHF. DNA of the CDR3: TGTGCCAGCATTTCGGGGTTTAGCAATCAGCCCCAGCATTTT.

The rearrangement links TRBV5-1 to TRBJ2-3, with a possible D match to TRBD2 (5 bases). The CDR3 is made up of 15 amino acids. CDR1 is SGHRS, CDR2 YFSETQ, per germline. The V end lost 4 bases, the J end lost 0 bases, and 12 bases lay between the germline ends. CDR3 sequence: CASSPLASSTDTQYF. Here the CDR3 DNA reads TGCGCCAGCAGCCCCCTAGCCTCTAGCACAGATACGCAGTATTTT. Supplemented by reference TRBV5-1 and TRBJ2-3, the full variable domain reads KAGVTQTPRYLIKTRGQQVTLSCSPISGHRSVSWYQQTPGQGLQFLFEYFSETQRNKGNFPGRFSGRQFSNSRSEMNVSTLELGDSALYLCASSPLASSTDTQYFGPGTRLTVL.

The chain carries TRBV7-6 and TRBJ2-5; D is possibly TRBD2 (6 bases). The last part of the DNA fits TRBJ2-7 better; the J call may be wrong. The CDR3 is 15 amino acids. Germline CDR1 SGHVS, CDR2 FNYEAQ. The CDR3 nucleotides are TGTGCCAGCAGCCCAACGGAGGGATTAGGATACGAGCAGTACTTC. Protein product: CASSPTEGLGYEQYF.